These T cell receptor beta chains were read from a single sample in a study of CD8 T cells in Susac syndrome. TCRdb reprocessed the immunoSEQ multiplex PCR reads with MiXCR, giving one entry per CDR3 protein. The sample lists about 110,000 distinct CDR3 sequences; approximately 93% were seen once. Sequenced: CD8+ T cells from PBMCs. These receptors originate from a human donor with Susac syndrome. Both conserved end residues are part of each CDR3. A D gene is named only where the DNA matches it firmly. Part of the rows lack a size; the others show once, few, many or a class for expanded clones.

-,TRBJ1-1,-,TRBV3-1,CASSQAAGTEAFF,TGTGCCAGCAGCCAAGCTGCAGGCACTGAAGCTTTCTTT
-,TRBJ2-7,-,TRBV13,CASSLEVAGKYEQYF,TGTGCCAGCAGCTTAGAGGTTGCGGGGAAGTACGAGCAGTACTTC
-,TRBJ2-1,-,TRBV20-1,CSARGLGQYNEQFF,TGCAGTGCTAGAGGACTAGGCCAGTACAATGAGCAGTTCTTC
-,TRBJ2-3,once,TRBV7-9,CASSLVTASTDTQYF,TGTGCCAGCAGCTTAGTTACAGCTAGCACAGATACGCAGTATTTT
TRBD2,TRBJ2-3,-,TRBV9,CASSALAARTDTQYF,TGTGCCAGCAGCGCTCTAGCGGCACGCACAGATACGCAGTATTTT
-,TRBJ2-1,-,TRBV9,CASSALEGGYNEQFF,TGTGCCAGCAGCGCACTAGAAGGAGGATACAATGAGCAGTTCTTC
TRBD1,TRBJ1-2,-,TRBV6-5,CASSVQGYGYTF,TGTGCCAGCAGTGTACAGGGGTATGGCTACACCTTC
-,TRBJ2-3,-,TRBV5-4,CASSLVSAVTDTQYF,TGTGCCAGCAGCTTAGTTAGCGCGGTCACAGATACGCAGTATTTT
-,TRBJ1-2,once,TRBV29-1,CSVMVQPGVGNYGYTF,TGCAGCGTTATGGTCCAACCAGGTGTAGGTAACTATGGCTACACCTTC
TRBD2,TRBJ2-3,-,TRBV29-1,CSVAAGRGDTQYF,TGCAGCGTAGCAGCGGGGCGGGGAGATACGCAGTATTTT
-,TRBJ2-4,-,TRBV5-4,CASSLAGGKNIQYF,TGTGCCAGCAGCTTGGCTGGAGGGAAAAACATTCAGTACTTC
-,TRBJ1-1,-,TRBV12-3/TRBV12-4,CASSPYWGHEAFF,TGTGCCAGCAGTCCCTATTGGGGCCATGAAGCTTTCTTT
TRBD2,TRBJ2-3,-,TRBV11-3,CASSLPLLAGETDTQYF,TGTGCCAGCAGCCTACCCCTATTAGCGGGGGAAACAGATACGCAGTATTTT
TRBD1,TRBJ2-7,-,TRBV7-9,CASSRDRGREQYF,TGTGCCAGCAGTCGGGACAGGGGACGCGAGCAGTACTTC
-,TRBJ1-5,-,TRBV12-3/TRBV12-4,CASSFGEPQHF,TGTGCCAGCAGTTTCGGGGAGCCCCAGCATTTT
-,TRBJ1-6,once,TRBV7-2,CASSPSGVYNSPLHF,TGTGCCAGCAGTCCCTCGGGGGTATATAATTCACCCCTCCACTTT
TRBD2,TRBJ2-5,-,TRBV2,CASGRALETQYF,TGTGCGAGCGGGAGGGCATTAGAGACCCAGTACTTC
TRBD1,TRBJ1-3,-,TRBV7-9,CASSPSDRVSAGNTIYF,TGTGCCAGCAGCCCCTCGGACAGGGTATCTGCTGGAAACACCATATATTTT